This TCR beta chain was captured by sequencing in a study of T cell responses to AZD1222 COVID-19 vaccine. Study conclusions and caveats: The donor group comprised mostly white British people and more females; the analysis possibly underestimated clonal diversity.

This clone is a singleton in its sample. Antigen unknown. The CDR3 runs 15 residues. Germline CDR1 reads KGHSH; CDR2 reads LQKENI. The V and J ends lost 5 bases and 4 bases, in that order; junction bases with no gene match: 10. Measured with immunoSEQ multiplex PCR; TCRdb has only the in-frame clones, and not every one. Seen here are fewer than 200,000 clones, roughly nine tenths observed once, and the top ten hold over 1.5%. J is TRBJ1-1 and V is TRBV18; 7 bases map to TRBD1. The specimen was peripheral blood, collected 28 days after the second AZD1222 dose. The TCR originated in an adult who received the AZD1222 COVID-19 vaccine. CDR3 in amino acids: CASSSQTGRGTEAFF. Here the CDR3 DNA reads TGTGCCAGCTCATCTCAGACAGGGAGGGGCACTGAAGCTTTCTTT. The full variable domain, completed using reference TRBV18 and TRBJ1-1, is NAGVMQNPRHLVRRRGQEARLRCSPMKGHSHVYWYRQLPEEGLKFMVYLQKENIIDESGMPKERFSAEFPKEGPSILRIQQVVRGDSAAYFCASSSQTGRGTEAFFGQGTRLTVV.